What follows is one T cell receptor beta chain and its context. Its antigen is as yet unknown. The data were obtained in a study of T cell responses to AZD1222 COVID-19 vaccine. General study results and limits: Clonal diversity may have been underestimated, and the donors were mostly white British, with more females than males.

Clones were sequenced by immunoSEQ multiplex PCR, and TCRdb holds only the in-frame ones, with some missing. Of about 180,000 clones listed, 85% to 95% are singletons. This CDR3 contains 16 residues. The V gene end was trimmed by 0 bases and the J gene end by 2 bases; junction bases not matched to a gene: 6. Per germline, CDR1 SGDLS and CDR2 YYNGEE. This rearrangement joins TRBV9 to TRBJ1-1, with TRBD1 identical over 8 bases. The receptor was derived from an adult who received the AZD1222 COVID-19 vaccine. The sample in question was peripheral blood, obtained 28 days after the second AZD1222 dose. CDR3 nucleotide sequence: TGTGCCAGCAGCGTAGGTGTCGGGACAGGTAACACTGAAGCTTTCTTT. Amino acids: CASSVGVGTGNTEAFF.